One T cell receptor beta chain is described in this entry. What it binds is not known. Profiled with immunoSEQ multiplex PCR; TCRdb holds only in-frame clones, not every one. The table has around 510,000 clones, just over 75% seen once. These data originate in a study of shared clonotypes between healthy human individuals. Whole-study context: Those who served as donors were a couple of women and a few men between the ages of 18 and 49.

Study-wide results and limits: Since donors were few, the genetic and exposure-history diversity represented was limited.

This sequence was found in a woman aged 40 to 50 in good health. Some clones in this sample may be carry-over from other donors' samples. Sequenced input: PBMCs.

DNA for the CDR3: TGTGCCAGCAGTCAGGTCACAGGGGCAGATACGCAGTATTTT. This encodes CASSQVTGADTQYF. This chain uses TRBV7-2 with TRBJ2-3; 7 positions agree with TRBD1. CDR1 SGHTA and CDR2 FQGNSA come from the germline V gene. The CDR3 runs 14 residues. Trimming took 6 bases from V and 4 from J; bases not matched to a gene: 7.